This entry lists 12 T cell receptor beta chains sequenced from one sample in a study of T cell responses to AZD1222 COVID-19 vaccine. Only in-frame clones appear in the TCRdb table, and some are missing; sequencing was by immunoSEQ multiplex PCR. Among 60,000 to 65,000 clones, approximately 83% were seen once, and the ten largest hold about an eighth. Sequenced here: peripheral blood, sampled on day 0 of AZD1222 vaccination. Receptors originate from an adult in good health.

This clone was recorded only once. This CDR3 reads CASSWDLNTEAFF. The CDR3 DNA follows: TGTGCCAGCAGTTGGGATCTGAACACTGAAGCTTTCTTT. The chain links TRBV6-5 to TRBJ1-1; no firm D call. V gave up 4 bases and J gave up 0 bases, with 6 bases separating them. CDR1 and CDR2 (germline): MNHEY, SVGAGI. This CDR3 has 13 residues.

CDR3 DNA: TGTGCCAGCAGTTACGACGGGGTCCCCAACACTGAAGCTTTCTTT. The encoded protein is CASSYDGVPNTEAFF. This sequence joins TRBV6-2 or TRBV6-3 and TRBJ1-1, with D unclear. The CDR3 runs to 15 residues. Trimming stripped 2 bases from V and 2 bases from J, with 12 bases between. Germline loops: CDR1 MNHEY, CDR2 SVGEGT.

The chain links TRBV6-2 or TRBV6-3 to TRBJ1-1, with TRBD1 matching over 7 bases. The CDR3 runs to 15 residues. With V trimmed by 2 bases and J by 1 base, 4 bases remained unmatched. Germline V gives CDR1 MNHEY, CDR2 SVGEGT. CDR3 amino acids: CASSYRDSQNTEAFF. The CDR3 DNA reads as TGTGCCAGCAGTTACCGGGACAGCCAGAACACTGAAGCTTTCTTT.

V gene TRBV3-1 (or the pseudogene TRBV3-2) combines with J gene TRBJ2-1; 7 bases map to TRBD1. With V trimmed by 4 bases and J by 3 bases, 3 bases remained unmatched. CDR1 is LGHDT and CDR2 is YNNKEL in the germline V gene (reference sequence). This CDR3 spans 14 amino acids. The CDR3 reads CASSLRQGYNEQFF. CDR3 nucleotide sequence: TGTGCCAGCAGCCTCCGACAGGGCTACAATGAGCAGTTCTTC.

The J gene is TRBJ1-5, the V gene TRBV7-2, with D possibly TRBD1 on 6 matching bases. Germline CDR1 and CDR2: SGHTA and FQGNSA. The CDR3 is 14 amino acids. With 5 bases removed from V and 3 bases from J, the gap between germline ends came to 11 bases. The CDR3 coding sequence is TGTGCCAGCAGCCCAGACAGGTTCAATCAGCCCCAGCATTTT. This codes for CASSPDRFNQPQHF.

This clone was seen a handful of times. V and J are TRBV24-1 and TRBJ1-6; D is undetermined. This CDR3 has 16 residues. The V gene's germline CDR1 is KGHDR and CDR2 SFDVKD. Trimming removed 7 bases from V and 7 bases from J, with 19 bases in between. CDR3 protein: CATSEGPVSPNSPLHF. CDR3 nucleotides: TGTGCCACCAGCGAAGGGCCCGTTTCCCCGAATTCACCCCTCCACTTT.

The chain has TRBV5-1 and TRBJ1-1; 9 bases map to TRBD1. Germline trimming cut 4 bases from V and 2 bases from J; bases unmatched to any gene: 6. Germline values: CDR1 SGHRS, CDR2 YFSETQ. The CDR3 loop spans 15 amino acids. As DNA, the CDR3 is TGCGCCAGCAGCATCGGACAGGGGTTAAACACTGAAGCTTTCTTT. Encoded protein: CASSIGQGLNTEAFF.

The chain uses TRBV28 and TRBJ1-5; no definite D call. The CDR3 runs to 13 residues. Germline CDR1 and CDR2: MDHEN and SYDVKM. The V end was cut by 6 bases, the J end by 4 bases, with 10 bases between. The CDR3 DNA reads TGTGCCAGCAGCTGGGGAGGGAATCAGCCCCAGCATTTT. This codes for CASSWGGNQPQHF. Full variable domain (missing parts from reference TRBV28 and TRBJ1-5): DVKVTQSSRYLVKRTGEKVFLECVQDMDHENMFWYRQDPGLGLRLIYFSYDVKMKEKGDIPEGYSVSREKKERFSLILESASTNQTSMYLCASSWGGNQPQHFGDGTRLSIL.

This clone was counted only a few times. Other DNA sequences in the same sample also yield this CDR3. This sequence joins TRBV18 and TRBJ2-1, with D unclear. The V end lost 0 bases, the J end lost 4 bases, and 4 bases lay between the germline ends. The CDR3 extends over 13 amino acids. The germline gives CDR1 KGHSH, CDR2 LQKENI. The CDR3 loop is CASSPPGYNEQFF. The CDR3 DNA follows: TGTGCCAGCTCACCACCGGGATACAATGAGCAGTTCTTC.

The V and J genes are TRBV24-1 and TRBJ2-2, with TRBD1 identical over 9 bases. Germline-derived CDR1 and CDR2 are KGHDR and SFDVKD. This CDR3 contains 16 residues. J lost 3 bases, V lost 0 bases, and 1 base had no gene match. Written as DNA, the CDR3 is TGTGCCACCAGTGATTTGACAGGGGGCGACACCGGGGAGCTGTTTTTT. The encoded protein is CATSDLTGGDTGELFF.

The chain uses TRBV10-3 and TRBJ1-2; a weak D match, TRBD1 (5 bases). Trimming stripped 6 bases from V and 0 bases from J, with 14 bases between. Germline V gives CDR1 ENHRY, CDR2 SYGVKD. CDR3 length equals 15 residues. CDR3 coding DNA: TGTGCCATCAGCGGCCGGGACCGAGCTAACTATGGCTACACCTTC. It is translated as CAISGRDRANYGYTF.

The chain has TRBV10-1 and TRBJ2-3, with D perhaps matching TRBD2 (7 bases). The V gene lost 10 bases and the J gene lost 0 bases, with 11 bases spanning the gap. This CDR3 comprises 13 residues. Germline V gene lookup returns CDR1 WNHNN and CDR2 SYGVQD (reference sequence). The CDR3 DNA sequence: TGCGCCACGGGGGGCCATAGCACAGATACGCAGTATTTT. This translates into CATGGHSTDTQYF.